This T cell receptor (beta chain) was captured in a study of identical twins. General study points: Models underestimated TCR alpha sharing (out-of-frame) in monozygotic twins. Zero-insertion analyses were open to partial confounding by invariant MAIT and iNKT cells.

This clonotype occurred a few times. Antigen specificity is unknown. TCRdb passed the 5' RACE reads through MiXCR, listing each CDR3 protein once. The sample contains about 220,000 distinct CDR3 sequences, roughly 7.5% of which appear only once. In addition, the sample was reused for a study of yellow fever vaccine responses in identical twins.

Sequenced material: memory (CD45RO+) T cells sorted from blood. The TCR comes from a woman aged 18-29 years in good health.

CDR3 residues: CASSLVFDRPSTDTQYF. As DNA, the CDR3 is TGCGCCAGCAGCTTGGTCTTTGACAGGCCAAGCACAGATACGCAGTATTTT. V and J are TRBV5-1 and TRBJ2-3, with a weak D call TRBD1 (6 bases). The germline V gene encodes CDR1 SGHRS and CDR2 YFSETQ. The CDR3 is made up of 17 amino acids. V lost 0 bases to trimming and J lost 0 bases, with 14 bases between them.